Listed here are 4 T cell receptor beta chains from one sample, sequenced in a study of T cells in narcolepsy. The protocol was immunoSEQ multiplex PCR, while the TCRdb copy is restricted to in-frame clones and leaves out a portion. The table has around 25,000 clones, 81% seen once. Material: memory (CD45RA-) CD4+ T cells from blood. These receptors were collected from a human donor in good health.

V is TRBV5-1 and J is TRBJ1-6, with D possibly matching TRBD1 (5 bases). Germline CDR1 reads SGHRS; CDR2 reads YFSETQ. With 4 bases removed from V and 0 bases from J, the gap between germline ends came to 20 bases. This CDR3 spans 19 amino acids. The CDR3 DNA follows: TGCGCCAGCAGCACTGGCCGGGGCGGGGCGAGCTCCTATAATTCACCCCTCCACTTT. Protein: CASSTGRGGASSYNSPLHF.

The rearrangement joins TRBV10-1 to TRBJ2-6; D unclear. The V and J ends lost 2 bases and 0 bases respectively, with 5 bases between them. Germline CDR1 and CDR2: WNHNN and SYGVQD (reference sequence). This CDR3 has 15 residues. CDR3 amino acids: CASSEGLSGANVLTF. DNA for the CDR3: TGCGCCAGCAGTGAGGGCCTCTCTGGGGCCAACGTCCTGACTTTC.

The chain employs TRBV5-1 and TRBJ2-1, with D possibly being TRBD2 (6 bases). Trimming took 5 bases from V and 0 from J, leaving 21 bases between them. Germline V lookup: CDR1 SGHRS, CDR2 YFSETQ. There are 18 residues in the CDR3. CDR3 loop: CASSSERPGTYSYNEQFF. In DNA, the CDR3 is TGCGCCAGCAGTTCGGAGCGGCCAGGGACTTACTCCTACAATGAGCAGTTCTTC.

This clone was recorded only once. The chain is built from TRBV5-6 and TRBJ2-3, with 7 bases lining up with TRBD2. The CDR3 spans 15 residues. Germline lookup yields CDR1 SGHDT and CDR2 YYEEEE. The V and J ends lost 6 bases and 2 bases, in that order; junction bases with no gene match: 9. The CDR3 loop is CASTRFRLATDTQYF. The CDR3 DNA reads TGTGCCAGCACCCGATTTCGACTAGCCACAGATACGCAGTATTTT.